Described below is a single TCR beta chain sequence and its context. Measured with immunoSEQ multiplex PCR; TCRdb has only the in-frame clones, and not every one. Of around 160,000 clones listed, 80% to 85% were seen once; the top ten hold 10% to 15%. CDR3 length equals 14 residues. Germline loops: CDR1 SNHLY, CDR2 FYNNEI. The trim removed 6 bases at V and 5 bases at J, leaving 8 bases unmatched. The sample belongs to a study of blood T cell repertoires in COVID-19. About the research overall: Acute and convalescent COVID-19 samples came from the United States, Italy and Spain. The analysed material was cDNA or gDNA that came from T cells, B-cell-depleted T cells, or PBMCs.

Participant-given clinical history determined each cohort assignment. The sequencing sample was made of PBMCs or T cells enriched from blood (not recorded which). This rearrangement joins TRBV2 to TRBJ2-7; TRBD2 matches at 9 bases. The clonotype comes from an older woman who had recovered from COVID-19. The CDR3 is CASRGTSSNDEQYF. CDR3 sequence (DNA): TGTGCCAGCAGGGGGACTAGCAGTAACGACGAGCAGTACTTC.